This T cell receptor (beta chain) was profiled in a study of CD8 T cells in Susac syndrome. Reverse transcription of roughly 0.5 to 1 ug RNA was carried out with random hexamers. TCRdb passed the immunoSEQ multiplex PCR reads through MiXCR, listing each CDR3 protein once. The sample includes a few hundred thousand distinct CDR3 sequences, more than 80% of them seen just once. This clonotype was counted only a few times. V was pared by 3 bases and J by 1 base, with 7 bases between. The V gene's germline CDR1 is MGHRA and CDR2 YSYEKL. The CDR3 loop spans 13 amino acids. The chain uses TRBV4-1 and TRBJ2-7, with D possibly being TRBD2 (5 bases). Sequencing was carried out using CD8+ T cells from PBMCs. This sequence originates from a human donor with multiple sclerosis. As DNA, the CDR3 is TGCGCCAGCAGCCAGAGGGAATCCTACGAGCAGTACTTC. It is translated as CASSQRESYEQYF.